Each of the 23 T cell receptor beta chains below was sequenced from the same sample in a study of control samples from healthy donors and cancer patients. Method: immunoSEQ multiplex PCR; TCRdb's copy keeps in-frame clones and lacks some. The sample has some 82,000 clones, 84% seen once; the top ten hold 9.5% to 13%. Sequenced: PBMCs. The receptors were sampled from a man in his sixties with head and neck cancer.

J is TRBJ2-2 and V is TRBV5-4; either TRBD1 or TRBD2 may fit D (5 bases each). The CDR3 has 16 amino acids. V was shortened by 4 bases and J by 4 bases, with 17 bases between the two germline ends. Germline lookup yields CDR1 SGHNT and CDR2 YYREEE (reference sequence). The CDR3 bases are TGTGCCAGCAGCAGAGGAGGTCAGGGTATCACCGGGGAGCTGTTTTTT. Translating it yields CASSRGGQGITGELFF.

This clone was seen once. The CDR3 coding sequence is TGTGCCAGCAGCGCTAGCGGGAGGGCGTCCGAGCAGTACTTC. The encoded protein is CASSASGRASEQYF. The gene calls are TRBV7-2 and TRBJ2-7; 12 nucleotides match TRBD2. Germline CDR1 SGHTA, CDR2 FQGNSA. The V segment lost 5 bases and the J segment 6 bases; nucleotides outside the gene matches: 5. The CDR3 spans 14 residues.

J is TRBJ2-5 and V is TRBV2; D not resolved. The CDR3 loop spans 11 amino acids. Deletions cut 8 bases from V and 3 bases from J, with 7 bases between. Germline V CDR1 and CDR2: SNHLY, FYNNEI. The CDR3 bases are TGTGCCAGCGCGTCAAAAGAGACCCAGTACTTC. This translates into CASASKETQYF.

The chain has TRBV5-1 and TRBJ1-1; D may be TRBD1 (5 bases). In germline, CDR1 is SGHRS, CDR2 YFSETQ. Trimming removed 4 bases from V and 1 base from J, with 11 bases in between. The CDR3 has 14 amino acids. CDR3 nucleotides: TGCGCCAGCAGCGTCGGAGGGGCGAACACTGAAGCTTTCTTT. Its translation: CASSVGGANTEAFF.

The V and J genes are TRBV7-9 and TRBJ1-1; 7 nucleotides match TRBD1. Trimming at V came to 8 bases and at J to 4 bases, leaving 16 bases not matched to a gene. The CDR3 sequence is 16 residues long. Germline V gene sequence: CDR1 SEHNR, CDR2 FQNEAQ (reference sequence). The CDR3 sequence: CASRPTGMKGSTEAFF. The CDR3 DNA sequence: TGTGCCAGCCGACCGACAGGGATGAAGGGGAGCACTGAAGCTTTCTTT.

The rearrangement joins TRBV18 to TRBJ2-1; D ambiguous. Germline V CDR1 and CDR2: KGHSH, LQKENI. CDR3 length equals 13 residues. Trimming shortened V by 5 bases and J by 7 bases, and 12 bases separated the two germline ends. This CDR3 reads CASSKDLVNEQFF. As DNA, the CDR3 is TGTGCCAGCTCAAAAGATTTAGTAAATGAGCAGTTCTTC.

This clone was counted between two and nine times. This chain joins TRBV29-1 and TRBJ2-4; D is tentatively TRBD1 or TRBD2 (5 bases each). CDR1 is SQVTM and CDR2 is ANQGSEA in the germline V gene. The length of the CDR3 is 12 residues. V lost 6 bases and J 6 bases, leaving 12 bases between the germline ends. CDR3 protein: CSVVWGSNIQYF. CDR3 in DNA: TGCAGCGTCGTTTGGGGGTCAAACATTCAGTACTTC.

The V gene is TRBV5-8, the J gene TRBJ1-5; D possibly corresponds to TRBD1 (5 bases). The V gene lost 4 bases and the J gene lost 7 bases, with 12 bases spanning the gap. CDR1 SGHTS and CDR2 YDEGEE come from the germline V gene. The CDR3 extends over 13 amino acids. CDR3 amino acids: CASSRRGSQPQHF. CDR3 DNA: TGTGCCAGCAGCCGACGGGGGAGCCAGCCCCAGCATTTT.

The V and J genes are TRBV11-2 and TRBJ2-1, with 9 nucleotides matching TRBD2. Trimming took 4 bases from V and 4 from J; bases not matched to a gene: 5. Germline CDR1 reads SGHAT; CDR2 reads FQNNGV. The CDR3 covers 15 residues. The CDR3 spells CASSSLAGLYNEQFF. DNA of the CDR3: TGTGCCAGCAGCTCCCTAGCGGGGTTATACAATGAGCAGTTCTTC.

The DNA for the CDR3 is TGTGCCAGCAGTCGCGGGAGGGTATTTGAGCAGTTCTTC. It specifies CASSRGRVFEQFF. V and J are TRBV6-5 and TRBJ2-1; TRBD2 matches at 9 bases. J gave up 9 bases and V 5 bases, and 5 bases lay outside the gene matches. Per the germline V gene, CDR1 is MNHEY and CDR2 is SVGAGI. This CDR3 has 13 amino acids.

The J gene is TRBJ2-7, the V gene TRBV12-5, with 11 bases lining up with TRBD1. Germline loops: CDR1 LGHNT, CDR2 FRNRAP. The junction had 9 bases not matched to a gene; V was cut back by 5 bases and J by 6 bases. The CDR3 is 15 amino acids. CDR3: CASGPGGQGGREQYF. CDR3 in DNA: TGTGCTAGTGGTCCCGGGGGACAGGGGGGTCGCGAGCAGTACTTC.

The genes are TRBV6-5 and TRBJ2-2; TRBD1 matches at 8 bases. Germline V gene sequence: CDR1 MNHEY, CDR2 SVGAGI. The CDR3 is made up of 15 amino acids. The V and J ends lost 7 bases and 7 bases, in that order; junction bases with no gene match: 11. The CDR3 DNA reads as TGTGCCAGCACCCCACTGACAGGGGCGGTCGGGGAGCTGTTTTTT. This sequence encodes CASTPLTGAVGELFF.

This clone was detected only once. This chain uses TRBV5-6 with TRBJ1-6, with D maybe TRBD1 (5 bases). Between the trimmed V and J ends, which lost 2 bases and 14 bases, there was a span of 11 bases. There are 12 residues in the CDR3. Per the germline V gene, CDR1 is SGHDT and CDR2 is YYEEEE. This CDR3 is CASSFQTGALHF. CDR3 nucleotide sequence: TGTGCCAGCAGCTTCCAAACAGGAGCCCTCCACTTT.

The chain has TRBV7-9 and TRBJ2-7, with TRBD1 as a possible D gene (6 bases). The CDR3 loop spans 13 amino acids. The germline CDR1 and CDR2 sequences are SEHNR and FQNEAQ (reference sequence). V lost 7 bases and J 6 bases, leaving 16 bases between the germline ends. The CDR3 coding sequence is TGTGCCAGCATTCTAACAGGGTCGGGCGAGCAGTACTTC. It specifies CASILTGSGEQYF.

J is TRBJ1-5 and V is TRBV4-1; D is unresolved. The germline V gene encodes CDR1 MGHRA and CDR2 YSYEKL. V lost 0 bases, J lost 4 bases, and 10 bases lay in between. The CDR3 spans 15 residues. DNA of the CDR3: TGCGCCAGCAGCCAAGATCCAGGTATTAATCAGCCCCAGCATTTT. This sequence encodes CASSQDPGINQPQHF.

By share, this clone counts as medium-sized (0.01 to 0.1%). The chain couples TRBV4-2 to TRBJ2-1, with D tentatively TRBD2 (6 bases). Trimming took 4 bases from V and 1 from J, leaving 17 bases between them. This CDR3 has 17 amino acids. CDR1 is LGHNA, CDR2 YNFKEQ, per germline. The CDR3: CASSPRDGSISYNEQFF. CDR3 nucleotides: TGTGCCAGCAGCCCTAGGGACGGGAGTATTTCCTACAATGAGCAGTTCTTC.

V and J are TRBV6-2 or TRBV6-3 and TRBJ2-3; TRBD2 matches 7 bases. V shed 2 bases and J 12 bases; nucleotides not matched to a gene: 8. The V gene's germline CDR1 is MNHEY and CDR2 SVGEGT. This CDR3 contains 13 residues. CDR3 amino acids: CASSYLTSQHQYF. The DNA for the CDR3 is TGTGCCAGCAGTTACCTGACTAGCCAACACCAGTATTTT.

In DNA form, the CDR3 reads TGTGCCAGCAGCTCAACGCCACAGTACGAGCAGTACTTC. Its translation: CASSSTPQYEQYF. The chain is built from TRBV11-2 and TRBJ2-7, with D unclear. Germline V gives CDR1 SGHAT, CDR2 FQNNGV. The CDR3 consists of 13 residues. The V end was cut by 4 bases, the J end by 4 bases, with 11 bases between.

This chain connects TRBV18 to TRBJ1-1; 8 bases are shared with TRBD1. This CDR3 comprises 16 residues. The germline V gene has CDR1 KGHSH and CDR2 LQKENI. The J segment lost 6 bases and the V segment lost 3 bases, leaving 12 bases of the junction unmatched. The chain's CDR3 is CASSPTWTGKGAEAFF. Here the CDR3 DNA reads TGTGCCAGCTCACCCACCTGGACAGGGAAGGGCGCTGAAGCTTTCTTT.

The J gene is TRBJ2-1, the V gene TRBV14; 7 positions match TRBD2. Germline CDR1 reads SGHDN; CDR2 reads FVKESK. The length of the CDR3 is 16 residues. Trimming took 3 bases from V and 7 from J; bases not matched to a gene: 12. Here the CDR3 DNA reads TGTGCCAGCAGCCAGGTCCCGGCGGGAGCTTTGAATGAGCAGTTCTTC. Translated: CASSQVPAGALNEQFF. The full variable domain, completed using reference TRBV14 and TRBJ2-1, is EAGVTQFPSHSVIEKGQTVTLRCDPISGHDNLYWYRRVMGKEIKFLLHFVKESKQDESGMPNNRFLAERTGGTYSTLKVQPAELEDSGVYFCASSQVPAGALNEQFFGPGTRLTVL.

The chain carries TRBV7-2 and TRBJ2-1, with D tentatively TRBD2 (5 bases). The length of the CDR3 is 13 residues. Germline CDR1 and CDR2: SGHTA and FQGNSA. Deletions cut 4 bases from V and 9 bases from J, with 13 bases between. The CDR3 nucleotides are TGTGCCAGCAGCTCCTCTAGCAACCTTGAGCAGTTCTTC. Translation: CASSSSSNLEQFF.

J is TRBJ2-7 and V is TRBV29-1, with a possible D match to TRBD1 (6 bases). Germline CDR1 reads SQVTM; CDR2 reads ANQGSEA. V gave up 6 bases and J gave up 6 bases, with 15 bases separating them. The CDR3 is made up of 12 amino acids. The CDR3 DNA reads TGCAGCGTACAATACAGGGTAGGCGAGCAGTACTTC. The encoded protein is CSVQYRVGEQYF.

This clone was seen only a few times. This chain connects TRBV6-5 to TRBJ2-7; no clear D. Germline V gene lookup returns CDR1 MNHEY and CDR2 SVGAGI. This CDR3 comprises 14 residues. V lost 2 bases, J lost 2 bases, and 10 bases lay in between. CDR3 nucleotides: TGTGCCAGCAGTTACAGGGAAATTGCCTACGAGCAGTACTTC. Protein product: CASSYREIAYEQYF.